A single sample gave rise to the 14 T cell receptor beta chains below, sequenced in a study of T-cell memory formation after mild COVID-19. MiXCR, run by TCRdb on the 5' RACE reads, gives a single entry per CDR3 protein. This sample has tens of thousands of distinct CDR3 sequences, with 7.3% found just once. Sequencing was done on a sample of PBMCs or a T cell subset sorted from them (not recorded which). These receptors all come from a man younger than 30 who had mild COVID-19 (a few samples of this study predate the infection). Cell type and time point are not known.

This clonotype was observed a handful of times. The gene calls are TRBV4-2 and TRBJ2-7, with D unclear. V lost 3 bases to trimming and J lost 3 bases, with 15 bases between them. CDR3 length: 15 residues. Germline V gene data show CDR1 as LGHNA and CDR2 as YNFKEQ. The CDR3 DNA follows: TGTGCCAGCAGCCAGGCGGAACAGCCGTTCTACGAGCAGTACTTC. Its translation is CASSQAEQPFYEQYF.

The chain combines TRBV5-1 with TRBJ1-1, with D hard to call. This CDR3 region has 15 residues. The V gene lost 0 bases and the J gene lost 4 bases, with 13 bases spanning the gap. In germline, CDR1 is SGHRS, CDR2 YFSETQ. In DNA, the CDR3 is TGCGCCAGCAGCTTGGGAGGAGGCCGAACCACTGAAGCTTTCTTT. It yields the protein CASSLGGGRTTEAFF.

This clonotype was seen a few times. This chain uses TRBV24-1 with TRBJ2-2, with D possibly being TRBD2 (7 bases). The CDR3 has 13 amino acids. Looked up from germline, CDR1 is KGHDR and CDR2 is SFDVKD. V was pared by 9 bases and J by 3 bases, with 10 bases between. The CDR3 reads CATRGADTGELFF. Here the CDR3 DNA reads TGTGCCACCCGGGGGGCTGACACCGGGGAGCTGTTTTTT.

This clonotype was detected only a few times. The chain joins TRBV27 to TRBJ2-2; 10 nucleotides match TRBD2. Germline values: CDR1 MNHEY, CDR2 SMNVEV (reference sequence). The trim removed 6 bases at V and 8 bases at J, leaving 12 bases unmatched. This CDR3 has 16 residues. This chain's CDR3 is CASRKIAGGPGGELFF. CDR3 coding DNA: TGTGCCAGCAGGAAGATAGCGGGGGGACCCGGTGGGGAGCTGTTTTTT.

V gene TRBV7-3 combines with J gene TRBJ2-7; tentatively, D is TRBD2 (5 bases). Trimming took off 5 bases at V and 2 bases at J, with 13 bases between the two ends. Germline CDR1 SGHTA, CDR2 FQGTGA. This CDR3 has 14 residues. In nucleotides, the CDR3 is TGTGCCAGCAGCGTAGACCCGGGGACCTACGAGCAGTACTTC. As protein: CASSVDPGTYEQYF.

Worth noting for this clonotype: A much bigger clone sits one base away, suggesting this may be a read error. The chain employs TRBV24-1 and TRBJ2-1; possible D gene TRBD2, 6 bases. This CDR3 comprises 14 residues. Deletions cut 10 bases from V and 4 bases from J, with 16 bases between. The germline gives CDR1 KGHDR, CDR2 SFDVKD. The CDR3 loop reads CATSPGGSYNEQFF. In DNA, the CDR3 is TGTGCCACTTCCCCCGGGGGATCATACAATGAGCAGTTCTTC.

This chain uses TRBV6-6 with TRBJ1-4; TRBD1 matches at 8 bases. J lost 4 bases, V lost 6 bases, and 4 bases had no gene match. The CDR3 has 14 amino acids. The V gene's germline CDR1 is MNHNY and CDR2 SVGAGI (reference sequence). The CDR3 sequence is CASRGTGDNEKLFF. For the CDR3, the DNA is TGTGCCAGCAGGGGGACAGGCGATAATGAAAAACTGTTTTTT.

This clonotype was counted ten times or more. This rearrangement joins TRBV5-1 to TRBJ2-2; D gene ambiguous. The CDR3 has 14 residues. Germline-derived CDR1 and CDR2 are SGHRS and YFSETQ. The V and J ends lost 3 bases and 2 bases respectively, with 8 bases between them. The CDR3 sequence: CASSSVQNTGELFF. The CDR3 nucleotides are TGCGCCAGCAGCTCCGTTCAAAACACCGGGGAGCTGTTTTTT.

This clonotype occurred a few times. This chain connects TRBV20-1 to TRBJ2-6; 8 bases map to TRBD2. V lost 3 bases, J lost 0 bases, and 1 base stayed unmatched. Per germline, CDR1 DFQATT and CDR2 SNEGSKA (reference sequence). This CDR3 contains 15 residues. The CDR3 reads CSASSGDSGANVLTF. The DNA of the CDR3 is TGCAGTGCTAGTAGCGGGGACTCTGGGGCCAACGTCCTGACTTTC.

The CDR3 reads CASGVSGGGDTDTQYF. CDR3 DNA sequence: TGTGCCAGCGGAGTCAGCGGGGGCGGGGACACAGATACGCAGTATTTT. V gene TRBV28 combines with J gene TRBJ2-3; 8 positions match TRBD2. Germline V gene sequence: CDR1 MDHEN, CDR2 SYDVKM. This CDR3 spans 16 amino acids. With V trimmed by 8 bases and J by 2 bases, 12 bases remained unmatched.

V gene TRBV5-1 combines with J gene TRBJ2-7, with 7 bases matching TRBD1. In germline, CDR1 is SGHRS, CDR2 YFSETQ. V shed 1 base and J 1 base; nucleotides not matched to a gene: 5. The CDR3 runs 15 residues. The CDR3 DNA reads as TGCGCCAGCAGCTTGCAGGGGGATCGGTCCTACGAGCAGTACTTC. It encodes CASSLQGDRSYEQYF.

This chain uses TRBV18 with TRBJ1-1; D unclear. CDR3 length: 13 residues. The germline V and J ends were trimmed by 3 bases and 0 bases, with 5 bases remaining between them. Per the germline V gene, CDR1 is KGHSH and CDR2 is LQKENI. The CDR3 DNA is TGTGCCAGCTCACCCGACTTGAACACTGAAGCTTTCTTT. This gives the protein CASSPDLNTEAFF.

The genes are TRBV18 and TRBJ2-4; 7 bases map to TRBD2. Trimming cost V 2 bases and J 6 bases; bases outside gene matches: 7. The CDR3 contains 15 residues. Germline V gene lookup returns CDR1 KGHSH and CDR2 LQKENI. CDR3 region: CASSPIAGAANIQYF. In DNA form, the CDR3 reads TGTGCCAGCTCACCAATAGCGGGTGCTGCAAACATTCAGTACTTC.

The sample holds many counts of this clonotype. The chain has TRBV4-2 and TRBJ2-7, with TRBD2 matching over 7 bases. CDR1 and CDR2 from the germline V gene are LGHNA and YNFKEQ. The J segment lost 0 bases and the V segment lost 1 base, leaving 3 bases of the junction unmatched. The CDR3 length is 15 residues. The CDR3: CASSQVAGVSYEQYF. The CDR3 DNA reads TGTGCCAGCAGCCAAGTTGCGGGGGTCTCCTACGAGCAGTACTTC.